This T cell receptor beta chain emerged from a study of shared clonotypes between healthy human individuals. Only in-frame clones appear in the TCRdb table, and some are missing; sequencing was by immunoSEQ multiplex PCR. Here the sample spans about 1 million clones, about three quarters being singletons. Germline V CDR1 and CDR2: MNHEY, SVGAGI. V lost 4 bases and J lost 4, with 15 bases in between. This CDR3 contains 15 residues. Each sample came from a Caucasian adult donor living in Nashville, Tennessee. Whole-study results and caveats: Larger estimated richness was generally recorded for naive subsets relative to memory subsets. About 5% of naive CD4 clonotypes were shared across a few donors.

Details on this clone: Its antigen is undetermined.

The receptor was derived from a man aged 18 to 29 in good health. Sequenced material: memory CD4+ T cells sorted from blood. Documented subset: CD45RA-negative fraction. This sequence joins TRBV6-5 and TRBJ2-3; possibly TRBD1 or TRBD2 for D (6 bases each). CDR3 coding DNA: TGTGCCAGCAGTTCCCCGTGGAGGGGGGCAGATACGCAGTATTTT. Its translation is CASSSPWRGADTQYF.